This is a list of T cell receptor beta chains from one sample in a study of blood T cell repertoires in COVID-19. Data came from immunoSEQ multiplex PCR; TCRdb stores just in-frame clones and leaves some out. The data hold around 200,000 clones, with about 87% observed a single time. Source material: PBMCs or T cells enriched from blood (not recorded which). The receptor set was obtained from a man aged 30 to 45 who had recovered from COVID-19. Both conserved end residues are part of each CDR3. Fields, in order: clone size, D gene, V gene, J gene, CDR3 protein, CDR3 DNA. The D gene is left open where the match is weak. Rows give clone size only sometimes, using once, few, many, or a class for an expanded clone.

>.|TRBD2|TRBV20-1|TRBJ2-7
CSASILAGSYEQYF
TGCAGTGCTAGTATACTAGCGGGTTCCTACGAGCAGTACTTC
>.|TRBD2|TRBV11-2|TRBJ2-1
CASSLEARLAGVEQFF
TGTGCCAGCAGCTTAGAGGCGAGACTAGCGGGAGTTGAGCAGTTCTTC
>.|.|TRBV20-1|TRBJ2-3
CSARRADTQYF
TGCAGTGCTAGACGAGCTGATACGCAGTATTTT
>many|TRBD1|TRBV6-2/TRBV6-3|TRBJ2-7
CASSFLGTGDYEQYF
TGTGCCAGCAGTTTCCTGGGGACAGGGGACTACGAGCAGTACTTC
>.|.|TRBV11-3|TRBJ2-2
CASSLGRGENTGELFF
TGTGCCAGCAGCTTAGGACGTGGAGAGAACACCGGGGAGCTGTTTTTT
>.|TRBD2|TRBV5-1|TRBJ2-3
CASSSLAGPTDTQYF
TGCGCCAGCAGCTCCTTAGCGGGGCCCACAGATACGCAGTATTTT
>.|.|TRBV5-4|TRBJ1-4
CASSFGNEKLFF
TGTGCCAGCAGCTTCGGGAATGAAAAACTGTTTTTT
>.|TRBD1|TRBV11-2|TRBJ2-1
CASSLSGGNEQFF
TGTGCCAGCAGCCTTTCAGGGGGCAATGAGCAGTTCTTC
>.|TRBD1|TRBV5-6|TRBJ1-6
CASSLIRDRGAPYNSPLHF
TGTGCCAGCAGCTTAATCCGGGACAGGGGAGCCCCCTATAATTCACCCCTCCACTTT
>few|TRBD1|TRBV18|TRBJ1-2
CASSLGLDRGYSEYYTF
TGTGCCAGCTCACTCGGACTGGACAGGGGATACTCGGAGTACTACACCTTC
>.|.|TRBV7-9|TRBJ1-1
CASSSPRTDASLEAFF
TGTGCCAGCAGCTCTCCGCGGACAGACGCTTCTTTGGAAGCTTTCTTT
>.|TRBD1|TRBV15|TRBJ1-2
CATSKVDRAYGYTF
TGTGCCACCAGCAAGGTGGACAGGGCCTATGGCTACACCTTC
>.|.|TRBV5-5|TRBJ1-2
CASSLDGPPNYGYTF
TGTGCCAGCAGCTTGGATGGCCCGCCGAACTATGGCTACACCTTC
>.|.|TRBV7-6|TRBJ1-1
CASSLNTLNTEAFF
TGTGCCAGCAGCCTTAACACCTTGAACACTGAAGCTTTCTTT
>.|TRBD1|TRBV27|TRBJ1-1
CASSPMTGTNTEAFF
TGTGCCAGCAGTCCGATGACAGGGACCAACACTGAAGCTTTCTTT
>.|.|TRBV4-3|TRBJ2-7
CASSQGTHYEQYF
TGCGCCAGCAGCCAAGGCACACACTACGAGCAGTACTTC
>.|TRBD1|TRBV2|TRBJ1-1
CASSEALGQGEDTEAFF
TGTGCCAGCAGTGAAGCGCTGGGACAGGGGGAGGACACTGAAGCTTTCTTT
>.|TRBD2|TRBV7-2|TRBJ2-3
CASSLTSGTDTQYF
TGTGCCAGCAGCTTAACTAGCGGCACAGATACGCAGTATTTT
>.|.|TRBV5-1|TRBJ2-7
CASSDSSFSYEQYF
TGCGCCAGCAGCGATTCTAGTTTCTCCTACGAGCAGTACTTC
>once|.|TRBV7-9|TRBJ1-6
CASSVQEDSPLHF
TGTGCCAGCAGTGTACAGGAAGATTCACCCCTCCACTTT
>.|.|TRBV12-3/TRBV12-4|TRBJ2-5
CASSWAETQYF
TGTGCCAGCAGTTGGGCGGAGACCCAGTACTTC
>.|.|TRBV27|TRBJ1-1
CASSSGQTNTEAFF
TGTGCCAGCAGTTCTGGACAGACCAACACTGAAGCTTTCTTT
>.|.|TRBV21-1|TRBJ2-2
CASTPDRIGRIPNTGELFF
TGTGCCAGCACCCCGGACAGGATAGGAAGAATACCGAACACCGGGGAGCTGTTTTTT
>.|.|TRBV9|TRBJ2-2
CASSNRYGELFF
TGTGCCAGCAGCAACAGATACGGGGAGCTGTTTTTT
>.|TRBD1|TRBV7-9|TRBJ2-1
CASSPPGQENNEQFF
TGTGCCAGCAGCCCCCCCGGACAGGAAAACAATGAGCAGTTCTTC
>.|TRBD2|TRBV4-3|TRBJ2-3
CASSQDTSGGFTDTQYF
TGCGCCAGCAGCCAAGACACTAGCGGGGGTTTTACAGATACGCAGTATTTT
>.|.|TRBV5-4|TRBJ2-7
CASSLVGQSSYEQYF
TGTGCCAGCAGCTTGGTGGGGCAGAGCTCCTACGAGCAGTACTTC
>.|TRBD1|TRBV28|TRBJ1-2
CASNAQGAGYGYTF
TGTGCCAGCAATGCGCAGGGGGCTGGCTATGGCTACACCTTC
>.|.|TRBV19|TRBJ1-5
CASSIGQGYQPQHF
TGTGCCAGTAGTATTGGTCAGGGTTATCAGCCCCAGCATTTT